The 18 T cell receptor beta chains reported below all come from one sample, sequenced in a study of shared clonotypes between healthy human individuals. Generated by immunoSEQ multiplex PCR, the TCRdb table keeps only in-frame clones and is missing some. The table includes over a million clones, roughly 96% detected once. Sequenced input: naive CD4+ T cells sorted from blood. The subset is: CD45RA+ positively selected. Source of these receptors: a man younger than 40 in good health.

The CDR3 reads CSVRAYNEQFF. The CDR3 region has the DNA TGCAGCGTGCGGGCCTACAATGAGCAGTTCTTC. The V and J genes are TRBV29-1 and TRBJ2-1; the D gene is possibly TRBD2 (5 bases). CDR1 is SQVTM and CDR2 is ANQGSEA in the germline V gene. The germline V and J ends were trimmed by 6 bases and 2 bases, with 5 bases remaining between them. The CDR3 has 11 residues.

This CDR3 is CASTLDGYGYTF. The CDR3 nucleotides are TGTGCCAGCACCCTGGACGGCTATGGCTACACCTTC. V and J are TRBV6-5 and TRBJ1-2; no reliable D call. This CDR3 spans 12 amino acids. V dropped 7 bases and J dropped 4 bases, with 10 bases sitting between them. Germline V gene lookup returns CDR1 MNHEY and CDR2 SVGAGI.

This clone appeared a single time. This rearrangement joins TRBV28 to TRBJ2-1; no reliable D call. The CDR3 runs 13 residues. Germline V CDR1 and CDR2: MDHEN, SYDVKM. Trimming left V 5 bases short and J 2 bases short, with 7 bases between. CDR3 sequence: CASSTIPYNEQFF. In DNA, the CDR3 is TGTGCCAGCAGTACAATACCCTACAATGAGCAGTTCTTC.

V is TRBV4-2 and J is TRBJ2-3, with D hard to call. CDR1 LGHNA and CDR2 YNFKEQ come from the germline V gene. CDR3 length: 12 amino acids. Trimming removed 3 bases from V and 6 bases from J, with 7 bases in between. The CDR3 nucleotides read TGTGCCAGCAGCCATGAAGAGGATACGCAGTATTTT. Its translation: CASSHEEDTQYF.

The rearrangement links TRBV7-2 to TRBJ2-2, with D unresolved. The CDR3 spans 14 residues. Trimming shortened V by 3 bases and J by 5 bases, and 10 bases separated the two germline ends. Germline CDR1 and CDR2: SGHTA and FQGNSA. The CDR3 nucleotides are TGTGCCAGCAGCTTTGACACCGGGACCGGGGAGCTGTTTTTT. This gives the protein CASSFDTGTGELFF.

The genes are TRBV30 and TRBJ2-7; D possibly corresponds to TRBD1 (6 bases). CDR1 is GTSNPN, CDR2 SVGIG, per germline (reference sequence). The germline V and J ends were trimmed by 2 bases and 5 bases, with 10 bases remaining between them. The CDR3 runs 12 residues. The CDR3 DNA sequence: TGTGCCTGGAGTATGGACAGAAACGAGCAGTACTTC. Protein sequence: CAWSMDRNEQYF.

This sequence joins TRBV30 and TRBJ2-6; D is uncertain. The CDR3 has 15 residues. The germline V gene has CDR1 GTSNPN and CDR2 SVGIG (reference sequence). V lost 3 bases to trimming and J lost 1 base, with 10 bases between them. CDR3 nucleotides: TGTGCCTGGAGCCCCATTGGGTCTGGGGCCAACGTCCTGACTTTC. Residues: CAWSPIGSGANVLTF. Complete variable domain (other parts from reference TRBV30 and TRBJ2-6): SQTIHQWPATLVQPVGSPLSLECTVEGTSNPNLYWYRQAAGRGLQLLFYSVGIGQISSEVPQNLSASRPQDRQFILSSKKLLLSDSGFYLCAWSPIGSGANVLTFGAGSRLTVL.

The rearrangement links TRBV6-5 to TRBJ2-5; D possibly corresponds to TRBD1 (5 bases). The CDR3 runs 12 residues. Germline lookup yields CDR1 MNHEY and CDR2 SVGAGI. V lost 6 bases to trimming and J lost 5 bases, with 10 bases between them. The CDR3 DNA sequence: TGTGCCAGCAGAACAGGTTGGGAGACCCAGTACTTC. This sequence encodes CASRTGWETQYF.

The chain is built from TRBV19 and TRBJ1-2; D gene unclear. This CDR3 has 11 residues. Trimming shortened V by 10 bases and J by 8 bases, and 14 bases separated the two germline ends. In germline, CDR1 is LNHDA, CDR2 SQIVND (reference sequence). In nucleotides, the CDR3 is TGTGCCACCGCCGCCGGCCGGGGCTACACCTTC. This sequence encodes CATAAGRGYTF.

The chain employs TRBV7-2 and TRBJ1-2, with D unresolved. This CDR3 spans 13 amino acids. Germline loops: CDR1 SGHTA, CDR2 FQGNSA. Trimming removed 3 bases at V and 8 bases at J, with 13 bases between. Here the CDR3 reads CASSFPVFGGYTF. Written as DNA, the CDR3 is TGTGCCAGCAGCTTCCCCGTTTTTGGCGGCTACACCTTC.

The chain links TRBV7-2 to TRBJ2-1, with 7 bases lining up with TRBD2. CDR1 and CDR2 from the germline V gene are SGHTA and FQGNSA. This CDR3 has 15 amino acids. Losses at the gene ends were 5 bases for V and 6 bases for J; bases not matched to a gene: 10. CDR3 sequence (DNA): TGTGCCAGCAGCCGCATAGCGGGTGGATCCAATGAGCAGTTCTTC. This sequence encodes CASSRIAGGSNEQFF.

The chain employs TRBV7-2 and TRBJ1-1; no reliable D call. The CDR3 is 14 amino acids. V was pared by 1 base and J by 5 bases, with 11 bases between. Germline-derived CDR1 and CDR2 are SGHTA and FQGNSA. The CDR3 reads CASSLDTTRTEAFF. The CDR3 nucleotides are TGTGCCAGCAGCTTAGACACGACGCGTACTGAAGCTTTCTTT.

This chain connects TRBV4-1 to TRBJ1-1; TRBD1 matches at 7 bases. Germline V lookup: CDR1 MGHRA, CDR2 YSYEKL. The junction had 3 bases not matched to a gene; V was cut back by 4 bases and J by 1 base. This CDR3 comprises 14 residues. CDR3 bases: TGCGCCAGCAGCCCCAGACAGGGGAACACTGAAGCTTTCTTT. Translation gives CASSPRQGNTEAFF.

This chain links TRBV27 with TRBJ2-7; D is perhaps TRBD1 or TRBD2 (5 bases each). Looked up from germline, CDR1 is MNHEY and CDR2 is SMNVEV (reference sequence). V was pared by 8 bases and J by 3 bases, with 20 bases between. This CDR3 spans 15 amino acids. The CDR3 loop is CASVSTGTASYEQYF. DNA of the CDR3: TGTGCCAGCGTATCGACCGGGACGGCTAGCTACGAGCAGTACTTC.

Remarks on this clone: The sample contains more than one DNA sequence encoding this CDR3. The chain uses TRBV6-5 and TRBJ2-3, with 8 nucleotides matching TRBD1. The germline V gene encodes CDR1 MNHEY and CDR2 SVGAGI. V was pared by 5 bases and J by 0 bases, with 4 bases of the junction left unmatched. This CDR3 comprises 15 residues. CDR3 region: CASSLQGASTDTQYF. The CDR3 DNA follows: TGTGCCAGCAGTCTTCAGGGGGCGAGCACAGATACGCAGTATTTT.

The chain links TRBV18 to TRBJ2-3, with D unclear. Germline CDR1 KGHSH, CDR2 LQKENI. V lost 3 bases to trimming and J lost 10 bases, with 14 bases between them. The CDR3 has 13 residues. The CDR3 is CASSPNAPSAQYF. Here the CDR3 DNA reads TGTGCCAGCTCACCCAACGCGCCGTCCGCGCAGTATTTT.

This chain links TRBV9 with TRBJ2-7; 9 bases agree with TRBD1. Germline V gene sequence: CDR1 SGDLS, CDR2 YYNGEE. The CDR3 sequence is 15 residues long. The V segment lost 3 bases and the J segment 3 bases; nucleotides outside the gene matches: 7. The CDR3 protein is CASSERTGAGYEQYF. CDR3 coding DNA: TGTGCCAGCAGCGAAAGGACAGGGGCGGGCTACGAGCAGTACTTC.

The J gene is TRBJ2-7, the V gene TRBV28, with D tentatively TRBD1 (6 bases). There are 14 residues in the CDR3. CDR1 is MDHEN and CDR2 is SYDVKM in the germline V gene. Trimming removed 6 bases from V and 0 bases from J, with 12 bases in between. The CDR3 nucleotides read TGTGCCAGCAGCGTACAGGGCAGCTCCTACGAGCAGTACTTC. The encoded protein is CASSVQGSSYEQYF.